These 26 T cell receptor beta chains share one sample of origin, sequenced in a study of T cells in Graves' hyperthyroidism and ophthalmopathy. Authors of the study amplified TCR beta CDR3 regions from RNA transcripts. HTBI primers drove first-round RT-PCR of the TCR CDR3. Using its own MiXCR run on the multiplex PCR reads, TCRdb lists one record per CDR3 protein. Here the sample spans hundreds of thousands of distinct CDR3 sequences, roughly 40% being singletons. The sample taken for sequencing was blood. These receptors were collected from a man between 18 and 35 years old with Graves' hyperthyroidism.

The chain uses TRBV10-2 and TRBJ1-6; 9 bases are a match to TRBD1. Germline CDR1 is WSHSY and CDR2 is SAAADI. The CDR3 is 14 residues long. V dropped 4 bases and J dropped 8; count of bases not matched to a gene: 3. CDR3: CASSARDRDSPLHF. The CDR3 DNA sequence: TGCGCCAGCAGTGCCCGGGACAGGGATTCACCCCTCCACTTT.

This chain joins TRBV9 and TRBJ2-5; 10 nucleotides line up with TRBD2. The ends lost 0 bases at V and 1 base at J; junction bases unmatched: 6. The V gene's germline CDR1 is SGDLS and CDR2 YYNGEE. The CDR3 spans 17 residues. CDR3 nucleotides: TGTGCCAGCAGCGTAGGGATTAGCGGGAGGAGCCAAGAGACCCAGTACTTC. Its protein product is CASSVGISGRSQETQYF.

The chain joins TRBV7-8 to TRBJ2-5; D gene ambiguous. CDR1 is SGHVS and CDR2 is FQNEAQ in the germline V gene. CDR3 size: 16 residues. Deletions cut 5 bases from V and 0 bases from J, with 16 bases between. CDR3 DNA: TGTGCCAGCAGCCCATACGGAATAGAGTACCAAGAGACCCAGTACTTC. Amino acids: CASSPYGIEYQETQYF. Filled out from reference TRBV7-8 and TRBJ2-5, the complete variable domain reads GAGVSQSPRYKVAKRGQDVALRCDPISGHVSLFWYQQALGQGPEFLTYFQNEAQLDKSGLPSDRFFAERPEGSVSTLKIQRTQQEDSAVYLCASSPYGIEYQETQYFGPGTRLLVL.

This chain joins TRBV5-5 and TRBJ1-5; 10 nucleotides line up with TRBD1. V lost 4 bases and J lost 6; bases outside the gene matches: 7. This CDR3 has 15 amino acids. CDR1 and CDR2 (germline): SGHKS, YYEKEE (reference sequence). The CDR3 DNA is TGTGCCAGCAGCGGAGGGACAGGGGATGGTCAGCCCCAGCATTTT. Its translation is CASSGGTGDGQPQHF.

Notes on this clonotype: One junction end does not reproduce the germline sequence, and a read error may be involved. The V gene is TRBV2, the J gene TRBJ2-7; 10 nucleotides match TRBD1. In germline, CDR1 is SNHLY, CDR2 FYNNEI. The CDR3 is made up of 12 amino acids. In nucleotides, the CDR3 is TGTGCCAGCAGTTTCCCGACAGGGGGCTTTTTCTTC. This translates into CASSFPTGGFFF.

This clonotype came up once. A much larger clone lies one base from this, so it may be a read error. V usage is TRBV2 and J usage is TRBJ1-6, with unresolved D. The CDR3 loop spans 14 amino acids. CDR1 SNHLY and CDR2 FYNNEI come from the germline V gene. Trimming stripped 6 bases from V and 5 bases from J, with 11 bases between. The CDR3 protein is CASSGRPNNSPLHF. CDR3 nucleotides: TGTGCCAGCAGCGGACGTCCCAATAATTCACCCCTCCACTTT.

This clonotype appeared a few times. The V call is TRBV6-6, the J call TRBJ2-7, with 9 nucleotides matching TRBD2. Germline values: CDR1 MNHNY, CDR2 SVGAGI (reference sequence). This CDR3 is 15 amino acids long. V was pared by 6 bases and J by 5 bases, with 11 bases of the junction left unmatched. The CDR3 spells CASRPGREGHNEQYF. The DNA for the CDR3 is TGTGCCAGCAGACCGGGGCGGGAGGGCCACAACGAGCAGTACTTC.

Ten or more counts support this clonotype. V usage is TRBV29-1 and J usage is TRBJ2-2; D is ambiguous. Germline CDR1 SQVTM, CDR2 ANQGSEA. V gave up 5 bases and J gave up 4 bases, with 8 bases separating them. The CDR3 length is 12 residues. The CDR3 sequence is CSVSASTGELFF. As DNA, the CDR3 is TGCAGCGTTTCGGCTTCCACCGGGGAGCTGTTTTTT.

Many counts were recorded for this clonotype. This chain joins TRBV20-1 and TRBJ1-5, with 7 positions matching TRBD1. This CDR3 has 13 amino acids. After removal of 3 bases from V and 4 bases from J, the junction contained 3 bases not matched to a gene. Germline V lookup: CDR1 DFQATT, CDR2 SNEGSKA (reference sequence). CDR3 region: CSAREQGNQPQHF. The CDR3 region has the DNA TGCAGTGCTAGGGAACAGGGGAATCAGCCCCAGCATTTT.

This clonotype was seen repeatedly, ten times or more. V gene TRBV11-3 combines with J gene TRBJ1-1, with a weak D call TRBD1 (6 bases). The V gene lost 5 bases and the J gene lost 7 bases, with 11 bases spanning the gap. The CDR3 is 12 residues long. Germline loops: CDR1 SGHNT, CDR2 YENEEA. CDR3 protein: CASSLMTGEAFF. CDR3 coding DNA: TGTGCCAGCAGCCTCATGACAGGTGAAGCTTTCTTT.

Notes on this clonotype: Being one base from a much bigger clone, this may be a read error. The conserved final phenylalanine or tryptophan is absent from the CDR3, which likely points to a read error. The genes are TRBV12-3 or TRBV12-4 and TRBJ1-5, with D possibly matching TRBD1 (6 bases). The germline V and J ends were trimmed by 5 bases and 7 bases, with 12 bases remaining between them. The CDR3 consists of 13 residues. The CDR3 nucleotides read TGTGCCAGCAGTGCCGTTGGGGGCCAGCCCCAGCATGTT. Translation: CASSAVGGQPQHV.

This clonotype was seen more than once but under ten times. J is TRBJ2-5 and V is TRBV4-3; 8 positions agree with TRBD1. With 1 base clipped from V and 4 bases from J, the junction kept 8 bases outside the gene matches. CDR1 and CDR2 (germline): LGHNA, YSLEER. The CDR3 loop spans 16 amino acids. The CDR3 DNA reads as TGCGCCAGCAGCCAAGGGACCCCAGGGGGCGGAGAGACCCAGTACTTC. Its translation: CASSQGTPGGGETQYF.

The rearrangement joins TRBV6-2 or TRBV6-3 to TRBJ1-1, with 9 bases lining up with TRBD1. The ends lost 11 bases at V and 4 bases at J; junction bases unmatched: 5. The CDR3 is 12 residues long. Per germline, CDR1 MNHEY and CDR2 SVGEGT. The CDR3 DNA is TGTGCCTGTTACAGGGGGCCCACTGAAGCTTTCTTT. Amino acid sequence: CACYRGPTEAFF.

This clonotype has at least ten counts. The CDR3 here is CASSLDTNTGELFF. In DNA, the CDR3 is TGCGCCAGCAGCTTGGACACAAACACCGGGGAGCTGTTTTTT. This chain uses TRBV5-1 with TRBJ2-2; D uncertain. Germline V CDR1 and CDR2: SGHRS, YFSETQ. The CDR3 loop spans 14 amino acids. Trimming shortened V by 0 bases and J by 2 bases, and 5 bases separated the two germline ends.

The chain has TRBV6-1 and TRBJ2-7; D might be TRBD2 (5 bases). Germline V gene lookup returns CDR1 MNHNS and CDR2 SASEGT. The CDR3 is made up of 13 amino acids. V lost 6 bases and J lost 2, with 11 bases in between. The CDR3 protein is CASSAAGPYEQYF. CDR3 DNA sequence: TGTGCCAGCAGCGCGGCGGGCCCCTACGAGCAGTACTTC.

The V call is TRBV29-1, the J call TRBJ2-7; possibly TRBD1 or TRBD2 for D (5 bases each). This CDR3 is built from 9 residues. Germline assignment: CDR1 SQVTM and CDR2 ANQGSEA. V lost 7 bases and J lost 5, with 6 bases in between. This CDR3 is CSGGDEQYF. CDR3 DNA: TGCAGCGGAGGGGACGAGCAGTACTTC.

This chain links TRBV4-1 with TRBJ1-5; tentative D call: TRBD1 (5 bases). In germline, CDR1 is MGHRA, CDR2 YSYEKL. V was shortened by 5 bases and J by 7 bases, with 12 bases between the two germline ends. The CDR3 spans 13 residues. CDR3 loop: CASSVQVYQPQHF. For the CDR3, the DNA is TGCGCCAGCAGCGTACAGGTTTACCAGCCCCAGCATTTT.

This clonotype was seen repeatedly, ten times or more. CDR3 residues: CASSFQTGHLNQPQHF. The CDR3 nucleotides are TGTGCCAGCAGTTTCCAGACGGGACACCTCAATCAGCCCCAGCATTTT. The chain combines TRBV2 with TRBJ1-5; D perhaps matches TRBD1 (6 bases). The CDR3 is 16 amino acids. V dropped 5 bases and J dropped 3 bases, with 17 bases sitting between them. Looked up from germline, CDR1 is SNHLY and CDR2 is FYNNEI.

In this sample, this clonotype turned up many times. The V and J genes are TRBV24-1 and TRBJ2-5; TRBD1 is a possible D gene (6 bases). V was trimmed by 4 bases and J by 2 bases, leaving 10 bases between them. The V gene's germline CDR1 is KGHDR and CDR2 SFDVKD. CDR3 size: 14 residues. CDR3 amino acids: CATSDYGQQETQYF. CDR3 DNA sequence: TGTGCCACCAGTGACTACGGACAGCAAGAGACCCAGTACTTC.

This clonotype has more than one count but fewer than ten. The rearrangement uses TRBV5-4 and TRBJ2-7; 8 bases are shared with TRBD2. Germline assignment: CDR1 SGHNT and CDR2 YYREEE (reference sequence). The CDR3 is made up of 15 amino acids. The V and J ends lost 4 bases and 2 bases, in that order; junction bases with no gene match: 8. CDR3 sequence: CASSNRAGGPYEQYF. In DNA form, the CDR3 reads TGTGCCAGCAGCAATCGTGCGGGAGGCCCCTACGAGCAGTACTTC. The full variable domain, completed using reference TRBV5-4 and TRBJ2-7, is ETGVTQSPTHLIKTRGQQVTLRCSSQSGHNTVSWYQQALGQGPQFIFQYYREEENGRGNFPPRFSGLQFPNYSSELNVNALELDDSALYLCASSNRAGGPYEQYFGPGTRLTVT.

The chain is built from TRBV29-1 and TRBJ1-1; no reliable D call. The CDR3 is made up of 11 amino acids. Trimming cost V 3 bases and J 8 bases, with 10 bases left between them. CDR1 is SQVTM, CDR2 ANQGSEA, per germline. The DNA for the CDR3 is TGCAGCGTTGAGGACGGGAGGGAAGCTTTCTTT. Residues: CSVEDGREAFF.

The chain couples TRBV2 to TRBJ1-5, with D possibly TRBD1 on 5 matching bases. Germline CDR1 is SNHLY and CDR2 is FYNNEI. V lost 6 bases and J lost 11, with 20 bases in between. This CDR3 has 14 amino acids. CDR3 DNA: TGTGCCAGCAGGGACGGGCAAGGGGAGAGTTCCCAGCATTTT. Encoded protein: CASRDGQGESSQHF.

This clonotype was observed at least ten times. This rearrangement joins TRBV3-1 to TRBJ2-5, with TRBD2 matching over 7 bases. CDR3 length: 14 amino acids. V was clipped by 5 bases and J by 4 bases; unmatched bases: 7. CDR1 LGHDT and CDR2 YNNKEL come from the germline V gene (reference sequence). CDR3 DNA: TGTGCCAGCAGCAGGGTGGGGGGGTCAGAGACCCAGTACTTC. It is translated as CASSRVGGSETQYF.

This clonotype was observed a handful of times. The chain links TRBV6-1 to TRBJ1-5; 9 nucleotides line up with TRBD1. The length of the CDR3 is 14 residues. J lost 11 bases, V lost 2 bases, and 7 bases had no gene match. Germline CDR1 and CDR2: MNHNS and SASEGT. The CDR3 is CASSESGQGVSQHF. The DNA for the CDR3 is TGTGCCAGCAGTGAATCGGGACAGGGTGTATCCCAGCATTTT.

This clonotype occurred a few times. The chain uses TRBV20-1 and TRBJ1-3; D is unresolved. Germline V lookup: CDR1 DFQATT, CDR2 SNEGSKA (reference sequence). The V end lost 3 bases, the J end lost 4 bases, and 7 bases lay between the germline ends. This CDR3 has 12 amino acids. The DNA of the CDR3 is TGCAGTGCTAGTAGTGCCGGAAACACCATATATTTT. Translated, it gives CSASSAGNTIYF.

Many counts were recorded for this clonotype. V usage is TRBV7-8 and J usage is TRBJ2-7; TRBD1 agrees at 10 bases. CDR3 size: 15 residues. In germline, CDR1 is SGHVS, CDR2 FQNEAQ. V lost 5 bases to trimming and J lost 0 bases; unmatched junction nucleotides: 4. The CDR3 DNA sequence: TGTGCCAGCAGCCGCCGGGACAGGGGCTCCTACGAGCAGTACTTC. Its translation is CASSRRDRGSYEQYF.